Listed below are T cell receptor beta chains from one sample, sequenced in a study of cytomegalovirus exposure and HLA in healthy donors. The repertoire was sequenced with immunoSEQ multiplex PCR; TCRdb's copy has only in-frame clones and lacks some. The sample includes 150,000 or so clones, 86% of them seen just once. The sample taken for sequencing was PBMCs. The receptors were sampled from a man aged 18 to 35 in good health and CMV-seropositive. CDR3s include the opening cysteine and the closing phenylalanine or tryptophan. Each record gives: V gene, J gene, D gene, CDR3 protein, CDR3 DNA. The D gene is left open where the match is weak.

V gene: TRBV5-5
J gene: TRBJ2-7
D gene: .
CDR3 protein: CASIAPHNYEQYF
CDR3 DNA: TGTGCCAGCATCGCCCCACACAACTACGAGCAGTACTTC

V gene: TRBV27
J gene: TRBJ1-4
D gene: .
CDR3 protein: CASSDPRTFEKLFF
CDR3 DNA: TGTGCCAGCAGTGATCCTAGAACCTTCGAAAAACTGTTTTTT

V gene: TRBV19
J gene: TRBJ1-1
D gene: TRBD1
CDR3 protein: CASSIQTGGLTEAFF
CDR3 DNA: TGTGCCAGTAGTATACAGACAGGGGGACTCACTGAAGCTTTCTTT

V gene: TRBV4-2
J gene: TRBJ2-2
D gene: TRBD2
CDR3 protein: CASSRTSILGELFF
CDR3 DNA: TGTGCCAGCAGCCGGACTAGTATACTCGGGGAGCTGTTTTTT

V gene: TRBV5-1
J gene: TRBJ2-3
D gene: .
CDR3 protein: CASSLAGEDTQYF
CDR3 DNA: TGCGCCAGCAGCTTGGCCGGGGAAGATACGCAGTATTTT

V gene: TRBV4-2
J gene: TRBJ2-7
D gene: .
CDR3 protein: CASSQEERSYEQYF
CDR3 DNA: TGTGCCAGCAGCCAAGAAGAAAGGAGCTACGAGCAGTACTTC

V gene: TRBV6-1
J gene: TRBJ1-2
D gene: .
CDR3 protein: CASTADYGYTF
CDR3 DNA: TGTGCCAGCACCGCAGACTATGGCTACACCTTC

V gene: TRBV13
J gene: TRBJ2-7
D gene: .
CDR3 protein: CASSAGQGWPYEQYF
CDR3 DNA: TGTGCCAGCAGCGCAGGCCAGGGATGGCCCTACGAGCAGTACTTC

V gene: TRBV6-4
J gene: TRBJ2-3
D gene: TRBD2
CDR3 protein: CASSPSGYSTDTQYF
CDR3 DNA: TGTGCCAGCAGTCCTAGCGGGTATAGCACAGATACGCAGTATTTT

V gene: TRBV11-2
J gene: TRBJ2-1
D gene: .
CDR3 protein: CASSLGRGSYNEQFF
CDR3 DNA: TGTGCCAGCAGCTTGGGTAGGGGTTCTTACAATGAGCAGTTCTTC

V gene: TRBV5-1
J gene: TRBJ2-7
D gene: TRBD1
CDR3 protein: CASQQGAFGEQYF
CDR3 DNA: TGCGCCAGCCAACAGGGGGCTTTCGGCGAGCAGTACTTC

V gene: TRBV27
J gene: TRBJ2-7
D gene: .
CDR3 protein: CASSSPLGAEQYF
CDR3 DNA: TGTGCCAGCAGTTCCCCGTTGGGGGCCGAGCAGTACTTC

V gene: TRBV11-1
J gene: TRBJ2-5
D gene: .
CDR3 protein: CASRNRGAGETQYF
CDR3 DNA: TGTGCCAGCAGGAACCGGGGGGCGGGAGAGACCCAGTACTTC

V gene: TRBV18
J gene: TRBJ2-7
D gene: .
CDR3 protein: CASSLWTEPPGEQYF
CDR3 DNA: TGTGCCAGCTCACTCTGGACAGAGCCCCCCGGAGAGCAGTACTTC

V gene: TRBV4-3
J gene: TRBJ2-1
D gene: TRBD2
CDR3 protein: CASSQTEREPNNEQFF
CDR3 DNA: TGCGCCAGCAGCCAAACAGAGCGGGAGCCGAACAATGAGCAGTTCTTC

V gene: TRBV10-3
J gene: TRBJ1-1
D gene: .
CDR3 protein: CAISESGGGTVNTEAFF
CDR3 DNA: TGTGCCATCAGTGAGTCGGGGGGGGGAACCGTAAACACTGAAGCTTTCTTT